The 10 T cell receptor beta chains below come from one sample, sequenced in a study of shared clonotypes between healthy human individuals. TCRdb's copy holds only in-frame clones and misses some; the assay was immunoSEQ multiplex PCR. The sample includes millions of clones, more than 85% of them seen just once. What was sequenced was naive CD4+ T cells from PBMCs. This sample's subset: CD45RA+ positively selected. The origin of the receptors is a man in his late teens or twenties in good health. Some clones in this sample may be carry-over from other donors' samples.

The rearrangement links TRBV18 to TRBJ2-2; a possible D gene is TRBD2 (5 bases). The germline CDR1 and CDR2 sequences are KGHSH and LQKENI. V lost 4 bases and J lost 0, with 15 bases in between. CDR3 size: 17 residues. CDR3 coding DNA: TGTGCCAGCTCACTTCTTCACCTAGCAGCGAACACCGGGGAGCTGTTTTTT. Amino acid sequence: CASSLLHLAANTGELFF.

This chain's CDR3 is CASSTPTGAWETQYF. The CDR3 nucleotides read TGTGCCAGCAGTACCCCGACAGGGGCCTGGGAGACCCAGTACTTC. This chain links TRBV6-5 with TRBJ2-5, with 8 nucleotides matching TRBD1. Trimming at V came to 5 bases and at J to 5 bases, leaving 10 bases not matched to a gene. Germline lookup yields CDR1 MNHEY and CDR2 SVGAGI. The CDR3 length is 15 residues.

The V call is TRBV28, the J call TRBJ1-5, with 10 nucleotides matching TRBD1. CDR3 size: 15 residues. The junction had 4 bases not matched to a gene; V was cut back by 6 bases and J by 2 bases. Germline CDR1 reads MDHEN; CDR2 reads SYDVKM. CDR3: CASRTGQGGNQPQHF. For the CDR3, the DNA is TGTGCCAGCAGGACCGGACAGGGGGGCAATCAGCCCCAGCATTTT.

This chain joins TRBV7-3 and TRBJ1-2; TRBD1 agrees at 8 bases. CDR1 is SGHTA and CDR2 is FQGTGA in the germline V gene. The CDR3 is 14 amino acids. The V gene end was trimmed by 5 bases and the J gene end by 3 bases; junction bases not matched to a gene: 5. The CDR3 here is CASSPGGADYGYTF. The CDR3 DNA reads TGTGCCAGCAGCCCAGGGGGCGCGGACTATGGCTACACCTTC.

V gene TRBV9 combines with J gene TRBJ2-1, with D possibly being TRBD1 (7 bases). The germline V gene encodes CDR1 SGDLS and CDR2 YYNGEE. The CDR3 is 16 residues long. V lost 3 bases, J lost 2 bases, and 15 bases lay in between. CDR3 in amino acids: CASSAQGGATYNEQFF. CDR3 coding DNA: TGTGCCAGCAGCGCCCAGGGGGGAGCGACCTACAATGAGCAGTTCTTC.

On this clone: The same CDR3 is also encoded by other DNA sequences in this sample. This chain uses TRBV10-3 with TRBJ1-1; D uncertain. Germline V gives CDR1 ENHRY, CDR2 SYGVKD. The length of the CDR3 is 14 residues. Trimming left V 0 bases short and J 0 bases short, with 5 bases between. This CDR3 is CAISESGLNTEAFF. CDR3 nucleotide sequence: TGTGCCATCAGTGAGTCCGGGCTGAACACTGAAGCTTTCTTT.

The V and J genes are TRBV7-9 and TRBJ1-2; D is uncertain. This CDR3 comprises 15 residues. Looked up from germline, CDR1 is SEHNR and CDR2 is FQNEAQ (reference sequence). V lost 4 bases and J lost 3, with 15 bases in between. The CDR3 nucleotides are TGTGCCAGCAGCTCCGAGTGGGAAAATTACTATGGCTACACCTTC. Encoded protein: CASSSEWENYYGYTF.

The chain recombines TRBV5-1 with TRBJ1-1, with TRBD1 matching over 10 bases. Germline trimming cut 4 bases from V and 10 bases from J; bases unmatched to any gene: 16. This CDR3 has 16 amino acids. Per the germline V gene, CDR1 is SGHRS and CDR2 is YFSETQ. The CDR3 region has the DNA TGCGCCAGCAGCGATCAGTCAACCCTCCGGGACAGGGGAGCTTTCTTT. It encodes CASSDQSTLRDRGAFF.

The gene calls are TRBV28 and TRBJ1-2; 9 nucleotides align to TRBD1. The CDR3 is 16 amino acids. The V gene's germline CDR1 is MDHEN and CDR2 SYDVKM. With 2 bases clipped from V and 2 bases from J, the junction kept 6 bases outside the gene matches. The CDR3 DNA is TGTGCCAGCAGTTTACCCGGAGGGACAGGGAACTATGGCTACACCTTC. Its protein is CASSLPGGTGNYGYTF.

The CDR3, as DNA: TGTGCCAGCAGCTTGACGGCGGGAGGGCCAGAGACCCAGTACTTC. Translating it yields CASSLTAGGPETQYF. The V gene is TRBV5-6, the J gene TRBJ2-5; TRBD2 agrees at 9 bases. Per the germline V gene, CDR1 is SGHDT and CDR2 is YYEEEE. CDR3 length: 15 residues. V lost 1 base and J lost 4; bases outside the gene matches: 5.